This T cell receptor (beta chain) was sequenced during a study of CD8 T cells in ankylosing spondylitis. TCRdb re-called the 5' RACE reads with MiXCR, one entry per CDR3 protein. The table lists around 250,000 distinct CDR3 sequences, approximately 12% of them singletons. This clonotype was recorded many times. The target antigen is unknown. The CDR3 length is 14 residues. Trimming shortened V by 4 bases and J by 3 bases, and 13 bases separated the two germline ends. CDR1 SGHRS and CDR2 YFSETQ come from the germline V gene. The study's findings and limits: One TCR beta motif, made up of about 8 highly homologous variants, appeared characteristic of ankylosing spondylitis blood. Clones linked to disease, bearing a CD8+ phenotype, were relatively rare in peripheral blood. Past research had described some motif variants in reactive arthritis synovial fluid and blood. Clones linked to disease were reported to show significant enrichment in matched ankylosing spondylitis synovial fluid.

This clonotype was sampled from a male donor with ankylosing spondylitis or in good health (not recorded which). The chain recombines TRBV5-1 with TRBJ1-2; D is undetermined. Sequenced sample: blood, either unsorted or a sorted T cell fraction (not recorded which). The CDR3 DNA sequence: TGCGCCAGCAGCATCAGTAGGGCGGACTATGGCTACACCTTC. Its protein is CASSISRADYGYTF. Variable domain in full (rest from reference TRBV5-1 and TRBJ1-2): KAGVTQTPRYLIKTRGQQVTLSCSPISGHRSVSWYQQTPGQGLQFLFEYFSETQRNKGNFPGRFSGRQFSNSRSEMNVSTLELGDSALYLCASSISRADYGYTFGSGTRLTVV.